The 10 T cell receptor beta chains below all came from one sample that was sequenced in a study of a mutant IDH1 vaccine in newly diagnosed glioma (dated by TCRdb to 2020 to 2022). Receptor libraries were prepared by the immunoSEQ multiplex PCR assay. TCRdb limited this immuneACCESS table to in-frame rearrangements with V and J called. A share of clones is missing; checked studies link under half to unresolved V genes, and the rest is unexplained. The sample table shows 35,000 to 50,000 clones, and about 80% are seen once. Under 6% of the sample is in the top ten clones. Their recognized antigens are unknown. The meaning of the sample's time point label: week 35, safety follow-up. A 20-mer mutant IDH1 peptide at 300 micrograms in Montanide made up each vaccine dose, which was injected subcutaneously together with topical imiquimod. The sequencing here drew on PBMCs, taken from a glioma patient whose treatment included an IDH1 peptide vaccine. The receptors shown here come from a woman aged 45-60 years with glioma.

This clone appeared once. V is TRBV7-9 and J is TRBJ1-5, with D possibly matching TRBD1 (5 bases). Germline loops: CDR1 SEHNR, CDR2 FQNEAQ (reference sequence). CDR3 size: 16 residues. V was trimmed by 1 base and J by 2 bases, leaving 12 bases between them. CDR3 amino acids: CASSLVRGVGNQPQHF. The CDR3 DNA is TGTGCCAGCAGCTTAGTTCGAGGGGTCGGCAATCAGCCCCAGCATTTT. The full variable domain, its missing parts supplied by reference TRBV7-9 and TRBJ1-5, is DTGVSQNPRHKITKRGQNVTFRCDPISEHNRLYWYRQTLGQGPEFLTYFQNEAQLEKSRLLSDRFSAERPKGSFSTLEIQRTEQGDSAMYLCASSLVRGVGNQPQHFGDGTRLSIL.

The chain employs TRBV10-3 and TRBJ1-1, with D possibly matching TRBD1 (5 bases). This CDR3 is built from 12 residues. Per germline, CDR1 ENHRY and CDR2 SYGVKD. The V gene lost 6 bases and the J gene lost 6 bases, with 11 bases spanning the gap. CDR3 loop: CAISGTAPEAFF. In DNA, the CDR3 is TGTGCCATCAGCGGGACTGCGCCTGAAGCTTTCTTT.

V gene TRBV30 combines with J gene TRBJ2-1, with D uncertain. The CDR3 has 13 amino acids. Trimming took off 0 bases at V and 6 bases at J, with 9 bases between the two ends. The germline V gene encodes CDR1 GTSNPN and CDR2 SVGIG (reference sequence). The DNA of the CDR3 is TGTGCCTGGAGTGTACGGGCAGGCAATGAGCAGTTCTTC. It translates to CAWSVRAGNEQFF.

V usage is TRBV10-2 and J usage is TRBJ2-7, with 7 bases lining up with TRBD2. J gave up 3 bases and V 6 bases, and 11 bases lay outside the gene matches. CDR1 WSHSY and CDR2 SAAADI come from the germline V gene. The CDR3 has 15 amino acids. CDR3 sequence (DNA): TGCGCCAGCAGAGCGGGGCAACGGGACCACTACGAGCAGTACTTC. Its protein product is CASRAGQRDHYEQYF.

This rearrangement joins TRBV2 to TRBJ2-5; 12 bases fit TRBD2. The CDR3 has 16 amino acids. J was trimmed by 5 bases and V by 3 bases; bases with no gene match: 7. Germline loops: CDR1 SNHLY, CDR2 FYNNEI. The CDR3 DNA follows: TGTGCCAGCAGTGATGGTCTAGCGGGGGGGCCGGAGACCCAGTACTTC. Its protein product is CASSDGLAGGPETQYF.

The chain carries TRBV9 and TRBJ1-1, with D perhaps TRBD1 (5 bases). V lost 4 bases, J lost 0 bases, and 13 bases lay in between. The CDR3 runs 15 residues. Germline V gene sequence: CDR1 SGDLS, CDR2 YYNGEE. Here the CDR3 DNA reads TGTGCCAGCAGCCCCCAAGGAGGGGTGAACACTGAAGCTTTCTTT. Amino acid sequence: CASSPQGGVNTEAFF.

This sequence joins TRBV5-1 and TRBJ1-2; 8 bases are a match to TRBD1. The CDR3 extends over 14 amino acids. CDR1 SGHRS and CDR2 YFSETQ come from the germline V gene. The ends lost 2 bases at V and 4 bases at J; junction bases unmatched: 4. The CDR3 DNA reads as TGCGCCAGCAGCTTTGACGACAGGGGCTATGGCTACACCTTC. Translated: CASSFDDRGYGYTF.

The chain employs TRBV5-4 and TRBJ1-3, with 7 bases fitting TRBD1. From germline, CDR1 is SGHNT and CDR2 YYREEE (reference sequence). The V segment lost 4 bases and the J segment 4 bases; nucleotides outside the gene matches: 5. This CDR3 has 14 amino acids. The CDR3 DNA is TGTGCCAGCAGCCCGGGGGACAGAGGAAACACCATATATTTT. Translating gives CASSPGDRGNTIYF.

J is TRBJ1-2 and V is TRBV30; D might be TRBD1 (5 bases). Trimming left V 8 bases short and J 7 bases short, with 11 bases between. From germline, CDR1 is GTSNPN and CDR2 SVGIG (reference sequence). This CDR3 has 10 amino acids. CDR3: CAGGIPGYTF. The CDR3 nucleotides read TGTGCCGGGGGAATTCCTGGCTACACCTTC.

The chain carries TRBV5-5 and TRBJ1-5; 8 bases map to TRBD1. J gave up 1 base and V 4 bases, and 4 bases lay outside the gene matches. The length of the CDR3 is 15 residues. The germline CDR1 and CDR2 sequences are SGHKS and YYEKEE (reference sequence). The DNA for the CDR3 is TGTGCCAGCAGCGGGGGACAGGCAAGCAATCAGCCCCAGCATTTT. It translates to CASSGGQASNQPQHF.